What follows is one T cell receptor beta chain and its context. Its antigen remains unidentified. This may be a read error: a much more frequent sequence differs by one nucleotide. The data were taken from a study of T cell repertoires in cytomegalovirus infection. Overall study: The public TCR beta signatures pointed to both CMV infection and matching HLA type. Study observations and caveats: Clonotype analysis showed dominance of the ex vivo response by HLA-C-restricted CMV-specific TCR beta clonotypes. Summed public TCR beta family frequency identified CMV carriers bearing the relevant HLA.

Germline lookup yields CDR1 SGHTA and CDR2 FQGNSA. The CDR3 is made up of 15 amino acids. TCRdb reprocessed the reads via MiXCR and lists one record per CDR3 protein. This sample yields hundreds of thousands of distinct CDR3 sequences, of which roughly 35% are seen a single time; around 2.8% belongs to the top ten. The sequence derives from a human donor in good health (CMV status not recorded). Some clones in this sample may be carry-over from other donors' samples. Source material: PBMCs. The V and J genes are TRBV7-2 and TRBJ2-7; D tentatively reads TRBD1 or TRBD2 (5 bases each). CDR3 nucleotide sequence: TGTGCCAGCAGCCCTTATTCTGGGGACCTCTACGAGCCGTACTTC. Translating gives CASSPYSGDLYEPYF. Looking up the rest from reference TRBV7-2 and TRBJ2-7 gives the full variable domain: GAGVSQSPSNKVTEKGKDVELRCDPISGHTALYWYRQSLGQGLEFLIYFQGNSAPDKSGLPSDRFSAERTGGSVSTLTIQRTQQEDSAVYLCASSPYSGDLYEPYFGPGTRLTVT.